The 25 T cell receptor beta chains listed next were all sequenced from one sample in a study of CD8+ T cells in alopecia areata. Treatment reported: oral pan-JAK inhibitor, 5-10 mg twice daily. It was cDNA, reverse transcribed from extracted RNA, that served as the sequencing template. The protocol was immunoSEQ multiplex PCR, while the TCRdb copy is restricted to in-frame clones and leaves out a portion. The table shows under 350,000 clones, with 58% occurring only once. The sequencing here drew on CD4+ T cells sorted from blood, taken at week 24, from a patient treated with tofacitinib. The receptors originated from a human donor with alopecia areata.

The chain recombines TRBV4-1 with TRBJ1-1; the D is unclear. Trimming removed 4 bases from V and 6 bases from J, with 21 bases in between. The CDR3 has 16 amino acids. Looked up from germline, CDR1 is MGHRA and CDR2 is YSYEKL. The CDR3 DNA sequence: TGCGCCAGCAGCCCTAAAGGGAGGACCATGGGGTCTGAAGCTTTCTTT. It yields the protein CASSPKGRTMGSEAFF.

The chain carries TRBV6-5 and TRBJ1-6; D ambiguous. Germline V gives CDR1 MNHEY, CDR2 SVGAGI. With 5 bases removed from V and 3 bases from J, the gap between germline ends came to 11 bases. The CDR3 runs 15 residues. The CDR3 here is CASSPREGYNSPLHF. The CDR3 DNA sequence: TGTGCCAGCAGTCCTAGGGAGGGCTATAATTCACCCCTCCACTTT.

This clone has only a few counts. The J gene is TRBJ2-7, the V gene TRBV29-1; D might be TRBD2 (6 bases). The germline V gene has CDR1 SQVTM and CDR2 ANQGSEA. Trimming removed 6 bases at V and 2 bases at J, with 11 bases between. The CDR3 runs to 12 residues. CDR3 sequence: CSVGGRPYEQYF. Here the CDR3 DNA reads TGCAGCGTCGGGGGACGGCCCTACGAGCAGTACTTC.

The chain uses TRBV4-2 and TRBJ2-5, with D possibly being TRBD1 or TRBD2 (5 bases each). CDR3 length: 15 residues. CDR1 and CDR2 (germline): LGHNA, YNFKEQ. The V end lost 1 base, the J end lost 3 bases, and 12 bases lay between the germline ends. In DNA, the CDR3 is TGTGCCAGCAGCCAAGTTCTAGCCAGGGAAGAGACCCAGTACTTC. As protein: CASSQVLAREETQYF.

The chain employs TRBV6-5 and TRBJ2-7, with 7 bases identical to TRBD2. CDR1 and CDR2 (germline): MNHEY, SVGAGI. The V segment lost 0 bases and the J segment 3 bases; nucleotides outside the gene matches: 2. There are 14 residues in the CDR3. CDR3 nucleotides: TGTGCCAGCAGTTACTCGACTAGCAACTACGAGCAGTACTTC. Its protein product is CASSYSTSNYEQYF.

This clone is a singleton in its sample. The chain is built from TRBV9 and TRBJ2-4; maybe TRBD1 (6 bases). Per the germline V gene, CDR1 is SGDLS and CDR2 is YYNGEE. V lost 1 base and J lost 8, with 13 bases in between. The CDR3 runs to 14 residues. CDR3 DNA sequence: TGTGCCAGCAGCGTATCAGGGGTAACGGACATTCAGTACTTC. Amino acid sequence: CASSVSGVTDIQYF.

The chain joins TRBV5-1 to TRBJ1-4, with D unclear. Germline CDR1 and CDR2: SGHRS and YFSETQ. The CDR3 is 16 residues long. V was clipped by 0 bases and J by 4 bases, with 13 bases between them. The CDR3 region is CASSLGVSRLNEKLFF. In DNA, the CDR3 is TGCGCCAGCAGCTTGGGGGTCAGTCGACTTAATGAAAAACTGTTTTTT.

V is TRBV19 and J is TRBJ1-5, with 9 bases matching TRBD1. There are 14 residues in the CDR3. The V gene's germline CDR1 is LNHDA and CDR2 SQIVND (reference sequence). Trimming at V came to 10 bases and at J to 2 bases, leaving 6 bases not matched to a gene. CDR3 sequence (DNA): TGTGCCACCTCGGGACAGGGTGGCAATCAGCCCCAGCATTTT. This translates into CATSGQGGNQPQHF.

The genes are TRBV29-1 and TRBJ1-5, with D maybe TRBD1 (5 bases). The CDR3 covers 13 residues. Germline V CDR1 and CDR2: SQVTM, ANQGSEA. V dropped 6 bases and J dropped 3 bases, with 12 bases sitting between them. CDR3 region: CSVIRGDNQPQHF. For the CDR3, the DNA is TGCAGCGTAATCCGAGGGGACAATCAGCCCCAGCATTTT.

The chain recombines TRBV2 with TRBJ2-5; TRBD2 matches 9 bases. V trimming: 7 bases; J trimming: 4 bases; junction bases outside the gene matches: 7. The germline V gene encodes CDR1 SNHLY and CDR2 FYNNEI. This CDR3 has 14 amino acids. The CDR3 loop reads CASMRGLASETQYF. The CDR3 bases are TGTGCCAGCATGCGGGGACTAGCATCAGAGACCCAGTACTTC.

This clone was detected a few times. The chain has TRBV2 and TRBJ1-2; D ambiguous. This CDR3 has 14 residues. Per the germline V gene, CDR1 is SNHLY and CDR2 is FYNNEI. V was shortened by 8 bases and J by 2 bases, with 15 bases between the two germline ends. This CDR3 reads CASSSVGGNYGYTF. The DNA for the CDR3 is TGTGCCAGCTCTAGCGTGGGCGGAAACTATGGCTACACCTTC.

DNA of the CDR3: TGTGCCAGCAGCAACCTCATAGGCTATGAGCAGTTCTTC. Translating gives CASSNLIGYEQFF. The V call is TRBV7-2, the J call TRBJ2-1, with D hard to call. V was pared by 5 bases and J by 8 bases, with 13 bases between. Germline lookup yields CDR1 SGHTA and CDR2 FQGNSA. The CDR3 is 13 residues long.

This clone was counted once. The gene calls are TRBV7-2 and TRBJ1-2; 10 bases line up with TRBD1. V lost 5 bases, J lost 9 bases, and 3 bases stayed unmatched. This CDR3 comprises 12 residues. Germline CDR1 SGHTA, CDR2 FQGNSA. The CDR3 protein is CASSRDRGRYTF. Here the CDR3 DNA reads TGTGCCAGCAGCCGGGACAGGGGACGCTACACCTTC.

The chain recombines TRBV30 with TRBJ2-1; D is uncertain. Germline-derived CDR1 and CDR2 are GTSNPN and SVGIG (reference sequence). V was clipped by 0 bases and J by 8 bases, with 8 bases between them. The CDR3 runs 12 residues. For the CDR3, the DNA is TGTGCCTGGAGTGTTCGGTGGGATGAGCAGTTCTTC. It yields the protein CAWSVRWDEQFF.

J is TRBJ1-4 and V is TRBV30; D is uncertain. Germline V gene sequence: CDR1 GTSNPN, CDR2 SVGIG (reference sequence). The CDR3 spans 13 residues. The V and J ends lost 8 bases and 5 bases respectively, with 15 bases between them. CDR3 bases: TGTGCCCAACAAAGGACGGGGAATGAAAAACTGTTTTTT. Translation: CAQQRTGNEKLFF.

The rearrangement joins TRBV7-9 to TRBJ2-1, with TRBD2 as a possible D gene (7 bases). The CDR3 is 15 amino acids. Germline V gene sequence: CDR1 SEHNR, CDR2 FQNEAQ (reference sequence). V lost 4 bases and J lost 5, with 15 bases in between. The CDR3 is CASSSLRGDNNEQFF. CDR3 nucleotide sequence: TGTGCCAGCAGCTCCCTACGGGGGGACAACAATGAGCAGTTCTTC.

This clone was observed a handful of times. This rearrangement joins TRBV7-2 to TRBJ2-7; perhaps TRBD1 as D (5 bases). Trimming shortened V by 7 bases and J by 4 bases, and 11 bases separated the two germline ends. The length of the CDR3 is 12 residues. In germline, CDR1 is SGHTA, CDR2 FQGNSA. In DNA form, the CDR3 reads TGTGCCAGCAAAGACAGTACGTACGAGCAGTACTTC. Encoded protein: CASKDSTYEQYF. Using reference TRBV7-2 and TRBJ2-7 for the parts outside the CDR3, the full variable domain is GAGVSQSPSNKVTEKGKDVELRCDPISGHTALYWYRQSLGQGLEFLIYFQGNSAPDKSGLPSDRFSAERTGGSVSTLTIQRTQQEDSAVYLCASKDSTYEQYFGPGTRLTVT.

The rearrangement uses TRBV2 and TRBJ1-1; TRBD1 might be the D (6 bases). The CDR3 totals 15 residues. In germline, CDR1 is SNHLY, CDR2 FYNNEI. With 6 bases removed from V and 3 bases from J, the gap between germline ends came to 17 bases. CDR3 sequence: CASRLLTGGYTEAFF. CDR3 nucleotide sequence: TGTGCCAGCAGACTATTGACAGGAGGTTACACTGAAGCTTTCTTT.

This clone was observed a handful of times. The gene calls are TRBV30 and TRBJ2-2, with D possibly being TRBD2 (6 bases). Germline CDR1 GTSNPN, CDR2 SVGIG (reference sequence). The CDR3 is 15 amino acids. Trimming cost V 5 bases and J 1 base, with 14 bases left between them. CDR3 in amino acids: CAWESGLGNTGELFF. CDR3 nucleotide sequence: TGTGCCTGGGAATCGGGACTTGGGAACACCGGGGAGCTGTTTTTT.

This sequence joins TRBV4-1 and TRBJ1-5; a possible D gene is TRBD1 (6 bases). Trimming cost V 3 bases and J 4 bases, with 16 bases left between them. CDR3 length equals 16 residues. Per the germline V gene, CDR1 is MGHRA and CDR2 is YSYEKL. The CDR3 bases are TGCGCCAGCAGCCATTCTAGGACCAGGGGAAATCAGCCCCAGCATTTT. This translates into CASSHSRTRGNQPQHF.

Here the CDR3 reads CASSMDRATNEKLFF. The CDR3 DNA reads as TGTGCCAGCAGTATGGACCGCGCAACTAATGAAAAACTGTTTTTT. The rearrangement links TRBV6-5 to TRBJ1-4; no definite D call. This CDR3 has 15 residues. Trimming took off 5 bases at V and 0 bases at J, with 10 bases between the two ends. Germline loops: CDR1 MNHEY, CDR2 SVGAGI.

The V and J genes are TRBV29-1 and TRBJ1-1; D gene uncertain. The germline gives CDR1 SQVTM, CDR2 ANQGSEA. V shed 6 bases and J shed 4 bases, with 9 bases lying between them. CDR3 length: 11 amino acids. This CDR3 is CSVHSSTEAFF. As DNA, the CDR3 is TGCAGCGTCCACAGTTCCACTGAAGCTTTCTTT.

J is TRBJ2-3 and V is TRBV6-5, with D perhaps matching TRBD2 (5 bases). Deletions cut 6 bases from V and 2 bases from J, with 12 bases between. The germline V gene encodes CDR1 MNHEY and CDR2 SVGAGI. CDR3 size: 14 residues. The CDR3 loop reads CASSRAEFTDTQYF. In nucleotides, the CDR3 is TGTGCCAGCAGCCGAGCGGAGTTCACAGATACGCAGTATTTT.

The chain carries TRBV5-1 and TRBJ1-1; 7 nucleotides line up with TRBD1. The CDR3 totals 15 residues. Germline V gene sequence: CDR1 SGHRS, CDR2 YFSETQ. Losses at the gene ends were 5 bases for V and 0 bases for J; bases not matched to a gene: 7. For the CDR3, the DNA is TGCGCCAGCAGTCGGGACAGCGTGTTGAACACTGAAGCTTTCTTT. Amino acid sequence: CASSRDSVLNTEAFF.

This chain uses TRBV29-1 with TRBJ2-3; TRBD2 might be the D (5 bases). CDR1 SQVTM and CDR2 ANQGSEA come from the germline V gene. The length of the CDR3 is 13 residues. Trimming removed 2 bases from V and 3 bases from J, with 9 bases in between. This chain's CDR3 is CSVEKLGTDTQYF. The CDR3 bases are TGCAGCGTTGAAAAACTAGGGACAGATACGCAGTATTTT.